The 31 T cell receptor beta chains given below trace back to one sample, sequenced in a study of identical twins' blood T cells. TCRdb re-derived calls from the 5' RACE reads in MiXCR, one entry per CDR3 protein. The sample records fewer than 450,000 distinct CDR3 sequences, 28% being singletons. Sequenced: PBMCs. The receptors derive from a woman between 18 and 49 years old in good health.

This clonotype was seen ten or more times. The chain recombines TRBV6-5 with TRBJ2-1; D may be TRBD2 (6 bases). V was pared by 6 bases and J by 6 bases, with 18 bases between. CDR1 MNHEY and CDR2 SVGAGI come from the germline V gene. The length of the CDR3 is 15 residues. For the CDR3, the DNA is TGTGCCAGCAGCCCCGGGAGCCGAGAAGTCAATGAGCAGTTCTTC. Encoded protein: CASSPGSREVNEQFF.

This clonotype was recorded many times. The V and J genes are TRBV29-1 and TRBJ2-7; D unresolved. The CDR3 is 13 amino acids. V dropped 5 bases and J dropped 1 base, with 12 bases sitting between them. Looked up from germline, CDR1 is SQVTM and CDR2 is ANQGSEA. In DNA, the CDR3 is TGCAGCGTTTCTCTGCGAACTTCCTACGAGCAGTACTTC. The encoded protein is CSVSLRTSYEQYF.

About this clonotype: With a much larger clone just one base away, this may be a read error. Since no conserved phenylalanine or tryptophan closes the CDR3, a read error is the likely cause. The chain has TRBV29-1 and TRBJ1-1; no definite D call. This CDR3 is 12 amino acids long. Germline values: CDR1 SQVTM, CDR2 ANQGSEA. V was cut by 1 base and J by 1 base, with 4 bases left in between. The CDR3 loop is CSVEVENTEAFL. The CDR3 bases are TGCAGCGTTGAAGTAGAGAACACTGAAGCTTTCCTT.

This clonotype came up many times. This chain links TRBV20-1 with TRBJ1-2; D uncertain. The CDR3 consists of 12 residues. Germline assignment: CDR1 DFQATT and CDR2 SNEGSKA (reference sequence). Trimming removed 6 bases at V and 8 bases at J, with 16 bases between. Written as DNA, the CDR3 is TGCAGTGCCACGACTGGGGTTGGAGGCTACACCTTC. Its protein product is CSATTGVGGYTF.

This sequence joins TRBV3-1 and TRBJ2-2; the D is unclear. V was clipped by 4 bases and J by 8 bases, with 2 bases between them. Per germline, CDR1 LGHDT and CDR2 YNNKEL (reference sequence). The CDR3 covers 10 residues. The CDR3 region has the DNA TGTGCCAGCAGCCGGGGGGAGCTGTTTTTT. Encoded protein: CASSRGELFF.

This chain joins TRBV20-1 and TRBJ2-1; TRBD2 matches at 7 bases. This CDR3 spans 13 amino acids. CDR1 DFQATT and CDR2 SNEGSKA come from the germline V gene (reference sequence). The V and J ends lost 5 bases and 8 bases, in that order; junction bases with no gene match: 9. The CDR3 DNA reads as TGCAGTGCTTCCAGGACTAGTGGGGATGAGCAGTTCTTC. Translating gives CSASRTSGDEQFF.

This clonotype was seen ten or more times. The V gene is TRBV5-1, the J gene TRBJ1-1; 7 nucleotides line up with TRBD1. CDR1 is SGHRS, CDR2 YFSETQ, per germline. Trimming cost V 2 bases and J 8 bases; bases outside gene matches: 18. CDR3 length equals 17 residues. For the CDR3, the DNA is TGCGCCAGCAGCTTTGGGGCCACAGGGGAGTATAATCAAGAAGCTTTCTTT. Its protein product is CASSFGATGEYNQEAFF.

The chain combines TRBV12-3 or TRBV12-4 with TRBJ2-2; 7 bases line up with TRBD1. The CDR3 consists of 17 residues. The ends lost 3 bases at V and 2 bases at J; junction bases unmatched: 9. Written as DNA, the CDR3 is TGTGCCAGCAGTTTTGTGCTTGGGACAGAAAACACCGGGGAGCTGTTTTTT. Translating gives CASSFVLGTENTGELFF.

The genes are TRBV6-5 and TRBJ2-5; D is undetermined. The V end was cut by 3 bases, the J end by 2 bases, with 10 bases between. Germline-derived CDR1 and CDR2 are MNHEY and SVGAGI. The CDR3 spans 14 residues. The CDR3 spells CASSYRRTQETQYF. The CDR3 DNA reads as TGTGCCAGCAGTTATAGACGGACGCAAGAGACCCAGTACTTC.

This clonotype was counted ten times or more. CDR3 loop: CSVARDIGEKLFF. CDR3 coding DNA: TGCAGCGTAGCTAGGGACATAGGTGAAAAACTGTTTTTT. J is TRBJ1-4 and V is TRBV29-1; possibly TRBD1 for D (6 bases). The germline V gene has CDR1 SQVTM and CDR2 ANQGSEA. The CDR3 is 13 residues long. Trimming stripped 6 bases from V and 7 bases from J, with 15 bases between.

This clonotype was picked up a small number of times. This rearrangement joins TRBV20-1 to TRBJ2-3; D ambiguous. The CDR3 length is 12 residues. Germline values: CDR1 DFQATT, CDR2 SNEGSKA (reference sequence). V lost 3 bases and J 2 bases, leaving 6 bases between the germline ends. The CDR3 DNA is TGCAGTGCTAGTGGGTCCACAGATACGCAGTATTTT. Residues: CSASGSTDTQYF.

This clonotype has a handful of counts. CDR3 protein: CASSLVTGGTDTQYF. In nucleotides, the CDR3 is TGTGCCAGCAGCTTAGTGACCGGGGGCACAGATACGCAGTATTTT. This chain joins TRBV11-3 and TRBJ2-3; possibly TRBD2 for D (5 bases). Germline CDR1 reads SGHNT; CDR2 reads YENEEA. CDR3 length: 15 residues. V lost 1 base to trimming and J lost 1 base, with 9 bases between them.

V and J are TRBV5-1 and TRBJ1-4, with 9 bases identical to TRBD1. This CDR3 comprises 16 residues. V lost 4 bases, J lost 8 bases, and 12 bases stayed unmatched. CDR1 and CDR2 (germline): SGHRS, YFSETQ. The DNA for the CDR3 is TGCGCCAGCAGCGAGGGCTACAGGGGGCTCTACGAAAAACTGTTTTTT. This codes for CASSEGYRGLYEKLFF.

This clonotype was seen ten or more times. The genes are TRBV20-1 and TRBJ1-1; 7 nucleotides line up with TRBD1. Germline V gives CDR1 DFQATT, CDR2 SNEGSKA (reference sequence). The junction had 5 bases not matched to a gene; V was cut back by 2 bases and J by 2 bases. The CDR3 spans 14 residues. The CDR3 bases are TGCAGTGCTAGATCGCAGGGGGTTAACACTGAAGCTTTCTTT. This encodes CSARSQGVNTEAFF.

This clonotype has only a few counts. The V and J genes are TRBV6-6 and TRBJ1-1; 7 bases match TRBD1. The CDR3 extends over 13 amino acids. CDR1 and CDR2 (germline): MNHNY, SVGAGI (reference sequence). J was trimmed by 8 bases and V by 6 bases; bases with no gene match: 9. This CDR3 reads CASRDTGVGEAFF. The CDR3 DNA reads as TGTGCCAGCAGGGACACAGGGGTGGGAGAAGCTTTCTTT.

This clonotype was found a few times. This chain links TRBV27 with TRBJ1-4, with TRBD1 matching 7 bases. Looked up from germline, CDR1 is MNHEY and CDR2 is SMNVEV (reference sequence). This CDR3 spans 16 amino acids. V was clipped by 3 bases and J by 3 bases; unmatched bases: 7. This CDR3 is CASSLTGSLANEKLFF. Here the CDR3 DNA reads TGTGCCAGCAGTTTGACAGGGAGTTTGGCTAATGAAAAACTGTTTTTT. Full variable domain (rest looked up from reference TRBV27 and TRBJ1-4): EAQVTQNPRYLITVTGKKLTVTCSQNMNHEYMSWYRQDPGLGLRQIYYSMNVEVTDKGDVPEGYKVSRKEKRNFPLILESPSPNQTSLYFCASSLTGSLANEKLFFGSGTQLSVL.

This clonotype was observed a handful of times. The chain carries TRBV2 and TRBJ2-3; possibly TRBD1 for D (5 bases). The CDR3 has 15 residues. The V end was cut by 4 bases, the J end by 0 bases, with 11 bases between. CDR1 is SNHLY, CDR2 FYNNEI, per germline. The CDR3 loop is CASSAQGDSTDTQYF. The CDR3 coding sequence is TGTGCCAGCAGTGCGCAGGGCGATAGCACAGATACGCAGTATTTT.

This clonotype is labeled as medium-sized. The chain is built from TRBV27 and TRBJ2-1, with D possibly TRBD1 on 6 matching bases. V lost 6 bases to trimming and J lost 0 bases, with 12 bases between them. The CDR3 totals 15 residues. Germline V gives CDR1 MNHEY, CDR2 SMNVEV (reference sequence). The CDR3 DNA reads as TGTGCCAGCAGGCAAGGACAGAGCTCCTACAATGAGCAGTTCTTC. It encodes CASRQGQSSYNEQFF.

For this clonotype: Mismatch with germline at one junction end may stem from a read error. The rearrangement joins TRBV7-2 to TRBJ1-5; the D gene is possibly TRBD1 (5 bases). Looked up from germline, CDR1 is SGHTA and CDR2 is FQGNSA. CDR3 size: 13 residues. CDR3 protein: CASSRQYNQHQHF. In DNA, the CDR3 is TGTGCCAGCAGCCGACAGTACAATCAGCACCAGCATTTT.

This clonotype was recorded a few times. V usage is TRBV11-2 and J usage is TRBJ2-7, with D perhaps matching TRBD1 or TRBD2 (6 bases each). The CDR3 extends over 14 amino acids. The V gene's germline CDR1 is SGHAT and CDR2 FQNNGV. The ends were cut back, 8 bases at V and 3 bases at J, with 17 bases in the middle. The CDR3 DNA reads TGTGCCAGCGGTCATATAGGGGGGATCTACGAGCAGTACTTC. This encodes CASGHIGGIYEQYF.

This clonotype was detected only a few times. The chain employs TRBV19 and TRBJ2-1, with 7 bases identical to TRBD1. Trimming removed 9 bases from V and 5 bases from J; junction bases left unmatched: 4. The CDR3 consists of 12 residues. Germline CDR1 reads LNHDA; CDR2 reads SQIVND (reference sequence). The CDR3 reads CASKTGNNEQFF. The CDR3 DNA follows: TGTGCCAGCAAGACAGGGAACAATGAGCAGTTCTTC.

This clonotype was picked up many times. This rearrangement joins TRBV5-1 to TRBJ1-1; TRBD1 matches at 7 bases. The ends lost 4 bases at V and 1 base at J; junction bases unmatched: 4. Germline assignment: CDR1 SGHRS and CDR2 YFSETQ. The CDR3 is made up of 14 amino acids. The CDR3 bases are TGCGCCAGCAGCCTCGGACAGGCGAACACTGAAGCTTTCTTT. Encoded protein: CASSLGQANTEAFF. Full variable domain (remainder filled in from reference TRBV5-1 and TRBJ1-1): KAGVTQTPRYLIKTRGQQVTLSCSPISGHRSVSWYQQTPGQGLQFLFEYFSETQRNKGNFPGRFSGRQFSNSRSEMNVSTLELGDSALYLCASSLGQANTEAFFGQGTRLTVV.

This clonotype was found a few times. Its ends do not fully match the called genes, so a read error is possible. The chain joins TRBV6-1 to TRBJ1-6; possible D gene TRBD1, 6 bases. Per the germline V gene, CDR1 is MNHNS and CDR2 is SASEGT. The CDR3 is 18 amino acids. Here the CDR3 reads CVSSTEGQWSSYNSPLHF. The CDR3 DNA reads TGTGTCAGCAGTACCGAAGGACAGTGGAGCTCCTATAATTCACCCCTCCACTTT.

In its sample, this clonotype was seen many times. The rearrangement joins TRBV29-1 to TRBJ1-2; D is unclear. Germline lookup yields CDR1 SQVTM and CDR2 ANQGSEA. V lost 3 bases and J lost 5, with 10 bases in between. The CDR3 loop spans 12 amino acids. CDR3 DNA sequence: TGCAGCGTTGACAGGACCCCGTATGGCTACACCTTC. Amino acid sequence: CSVDRTPYGYTF.

Only a few counts were recorded for this clonotype. The CDR3 loop reads CASAKTGGQPQHF. As DNA, the CDR3 is TGTGCCAGTGCTAAGACTGGGGGACAGCCCCAGCATTTT. The chain combines TRBV6-2 or TRBV6-3 with TRBJ1-5, with D possibly matching TRBD1 (5 bases). The V gene lost 9 bases and the J gene lost 7 bases, with 16 bases spanning the gap. In germline, CDR1 is MNHEY, CDR2 SVGEGT. The CDR3 totals 13 residues.

There are a few counts of this clonotype. The rearrangement links TRBV28 to TRBJ2-3, with 7 bases that match TRBD2. Germline CDR1 MDHEN, CDR2 SYDVKM. CDR3 length equals 15 residues. V dropped 2 bases and J dropped 7; count of bases not matched to a gene: 9. CDR3 sequence reads: CASSLPTGGRYTQYF. DNA of the CDR3: TGTGCCAGCAGTTTACCAACGGGGGGTCGGTATACGCAGTATTTT.

V is TRBV5-1 and J is TRBJ2-1; D may be TRBD2 (6 bases). Trimming removed 5 bases from V and 2 bases from J, with 14 bases in between. Germline assignment: CDR1 SGHRS and CDR2 YFSETQ. This CDR3 region has 15 residues. For the CDR3, the DNA is TGCGCCAGCAGTTTCGGCGGGACGACCTACAATGAGCAGTTCTTC. Encoded protein: CASSFGGTTYNEQFF. Complete variable domain (other parts from reference TRBV5-1 and TRBJ2-1): KAGVTQTPRYLIKTRGQQVTLSCSPISGHRSVSWYQQTPGQGLQFLFEYFSETQRNKGNFPGRFSGRQFSNSRSEMNVSTLELGDSALYLCASSFGGTTYNEQFFGPGTRLTVL.

This chain connects TRBV9 to TRBJ2-7; TRBD1 is a possible D gene (6 bases). V lost 0 bases to trimming and J lost 2 bases, with 9 bases between them. CDR1 and CDR2 (germline): SGDLS, YYNGEE. This CDR3 is built from 14 residues. The CDR3 loop reads CASSVEYRAYEQYF. CDR3 sequence (DNA): TGTGCCAGCAGCGTAGAGTACAGGGCCTACGAGCAGTACTTC.

This clonotype was counted a few times. The J gene is TRBJ1-2, the V gene TRBV6-1; 8 nucleotides agree with TRBD1. CDR1 is MNHNS and CDR2 is SASEGT in the germline V gene. This CDR3 region has 13 residues. Losses at the gene ends were 6 bases for V and 7 bases for J; bases not matched to a gene: 7. DNA for the CDR3: TGTGCCAGCAGGGCGACAGGGGAAAGTGGCTACACCTTC. Translating gives CASRATGESGYTF.

This clonotype was seen a handful of times. The rearrangement uses TRBV5-1 and TRBJ1-1, with D possibly being TRBD1 (6 bases). The CDR3 totals 13 residues. With 4 bases removed from V and 7 bases from J, the gap between germline ends came to 14 bases. Per germline, CDR1 SGHRS and CDR2 YFSETQ. CDR3 protein: CASSGPGQNEAFF. CDR3 coding DNA: TGCGCCAGCAGCGGGCCGGGACAAAATGAAGCTTTCTTT.

J is TRBJ2-1 and V is TRBV12-3 or TRBV12-4; 14 bases map to TRBD2. The CDR3 has 16 amino acids. Trimming at V came to 7 bases and at J to 7 bases, leaving 9 bases not matched to a gene. As DNA, the CDR3 is TGTGCCAGCATGCTTGGGACTAGCGGGAGTAATAATGAGCAGTTCTTC. Translated, it gives CASMLGTSGSNNEQFF.